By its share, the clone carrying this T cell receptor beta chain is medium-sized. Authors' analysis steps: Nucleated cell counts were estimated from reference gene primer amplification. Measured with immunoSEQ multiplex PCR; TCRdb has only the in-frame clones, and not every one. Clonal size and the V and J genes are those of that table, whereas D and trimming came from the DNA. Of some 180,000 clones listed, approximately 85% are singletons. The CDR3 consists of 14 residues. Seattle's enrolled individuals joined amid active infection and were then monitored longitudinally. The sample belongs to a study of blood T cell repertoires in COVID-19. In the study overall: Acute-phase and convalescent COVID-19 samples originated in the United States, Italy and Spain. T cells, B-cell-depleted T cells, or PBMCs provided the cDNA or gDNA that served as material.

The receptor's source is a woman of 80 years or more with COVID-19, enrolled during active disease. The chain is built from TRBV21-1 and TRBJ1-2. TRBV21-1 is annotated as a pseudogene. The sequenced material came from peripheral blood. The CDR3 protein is CASSKSARGIGYTF. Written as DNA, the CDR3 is TGTGCCAGCAGCAAATCCGCGAGAGGGATCGGCTACACCTTC.